This TCR beta chain was recovered during a study of vaccination and CD4 T cells after COVID-19. As concerns this clonotype: The antigen remains unidentified.

The Oncomine TCR Beta short-read assay sequenced DNA from cultured CD4+ T cells. TCRdb used MiXCR to reprocess the PCR reads, holding one entry per CDR3 protein. In the table there are 4,500 to 5,000 distinct CDR3 sequences, 76% of which are singletons. V was trimmed by 4 bases and J by 8 bases, leaving 22 bases between them. In germline, CDR1 is MNHEY, CDR2 SVGAGI. This CDR3 comprises 16 residues. Treatment denoted: roughly 10-day PBMC culture with coronavirus spike peptide pools or control peptides (ViraFEST assay). The receptor was isolated from a human donor who had recovered from COVID-19. V usage is TRBV6-5 and J usage is TRBJ2-3; a possible D gene is TRBD2 (7 bases). The material sequenced was CD4+ T cells from blood, cultured in vitro. CDR3 DNA: TGTGCCAGCAGTTCGACACAGACTAGAGGGGGGGGTACGCAGTATTTT. As protein: CASSSTQTRGGGTQYF.